These 8 T cell receptor beta chains were sequenced from one sample in a study of T cell responses to AZD1222 COVID-19 vaccine. Repertoires were generated with immunoSEQ multiplex PCR, while TCRdb's copy carries only in-frame clones and drops some. The table records 100,000 or so clones, roughly 91% of them present only once. Sample: peripheral blood, taken on day 0 of AZD1222 vaccination. These receptor sequences come from an adult in good health.

V usage is TRBV5-4 and J usage is TRBJ2-7; D remains unclear. Per germline, CDR1 SGHNT and CDR2 YYREEE (reference sequence). Trimming cost V 4 bases and J 3 bases, with 14 bases left between them. The CDR3 runs to 14 residues. The chain's CDR3 is CASSGDLLDYEQYF. Written as DNA, the CDR3 is TGTGCCAGCAGCGGAGACCTATTAGACTACGAGCAGTACTTC.

This clone was seen just once. The rearrangement uses TRBV7-3 and TRBJ2-1; 9 bases agree with TRBD1. The CDR3 has 15 residues. Germline values: CDR1 SGHTA, CDR2 FQGTGA. Germline trimming cut 2 bases from V and 6 bases from J; bases unmatched to any gene: 5. The DNA for the CDR3 is TGTGCCAGCAGCTTAGTCGGGACAGGGCTCAATGAGCAGTTCTTC. Translation gives CASSLVGTGLNEQFF.

Note on this clone: This specimen includes other DNA sequences encoding the same CDR3. The chain links TRBV28 to TRBJ2-3; 7 positions match TRBD2. This CDR3 has 15 residues. V was clipped by 3 bases and J by 0 bases; unmatched bases: 3. Germline V gene data show CDR1 as MDHEN and CDR2 as SYDVKM. This chain's CDR3 is CASSFSGLSTDTQYF. The DNA of the CDR3 is TGTGCCAGCAGTTTTAGCGGGCTAAGCACAGATACGCAGTATTTT.

This clone was counted a single time. V and J are TRBV27 and TRBJ2-1; possible D gene TRBD2, 6 bases. CDR3 length: 17 residues. V was trimmed by 5 bases and J by 9 bases, leaving 26 bases between them. Germline V CDR1 and CDR2: MNHEY, SMNVEV (reference sequence). DNA of the CDR3: TGTGCCAGCAGTGAATATTTGGGCGGGACCCGAGCGGCTGAGCAGTTCTTC. Residues: CASSEYLGGTRAAEQFF.

The chain employs TRBV5-1 and TRBJ2-7, with 13 bases aligning to TRBD2. Germline CDR1 and CDR2: SGHRS and YFSETQ. The V and J ends lost 0 bases and 7 bases, in that order; junction bases with no gene match: 4. This CDR3 spans 15 amino acids. Written as DNA, the CDR3 is TGCGCCAGCAGCTTGGACCCGGGACTAGCGGGGGAGCAGTACTTC. Residues: CASSLDPGLAGEQYF.

This clone showed up just once. V and J are TRBV21-1 and TRBJ1-4; the table calls TRBD1, which could not be checked here. TRBV21-1 is shown as a pseudogene. This CDR3 contains 17 residues. The CDR3 bases are TGTGCCAGCAGCAAAGAAACAGGGGAAACAACTAATGAAAAACTGTTTTTT. Its protein product is CASSKETGETTNEKLFF.

The chain is built from TRBV27 and TRBJ2-7; 8 bases agree with TRBD1. V dropped 2 bases and J dropped 3; count of bases not matched to a gene: 9. This CDR3 has 16 residues. CDR1 and CDR2 (germline): MNHEY, SMNVEV (reference sequence). CDR3 in amino acids: CASSLTTGTGNYEQYF. The CDR3 region has the DNA TGTGCCAGCAGTTTAACAACCGGGACAGGAAACTACGAGCAGTACTTC.

The table lists this clone with a few counts. The V call is TRBV18, the J call TRBJ2-3, with D possibly called TRBD1 or TRBD2 (6 bases each). The V end lost 1 base, the J end lost 3 bases, and 14 bases lay between the germline ends. The germline V gene encodes CDR1 KGHSH and CDR2 LQKENI. CDR3 length equals 16 residues. This CDR3 is CASSPLSGGGTDTQYF. The CDR3 DNA reads TGTGCCAGCTCACCACTGTCAGGAGGGGGGACAGATACGCAGTATTTT. Together with reference TRBV18 and TRBJ2-3, the CDR3 gives the full variable domain: NAGVMQNPRHLVRRRGQEARLRCSPMKGHSHVYWYRQLPEEGLKFMVYLQKENIIDESGMPKERFSAEFPKEGPSILRIQQVVRGDSAAYFCASSPLSGGGTDTQYFGPGTRLTVL.